This T cell receptor (beta chain) is drawn from a study of CD8 T cells in ankylosing spondylitis. TCRdb passed the 5' RACE reads through MiXCR, listing each CDR3 protein once. The sample lists 350,000 to 450,000 distinct CDR3 sequences, roughly 22% seen once, with about an eighth in the top ten. General study results and limits: Disease-linked clones proved CD8+ and comparatively uncommon in peripheral blood.

There are a few counts of this clonotype. Antigen: not known. The sequenced material came from blood, either unsorted or a sorted T cell fraction (not recorded which). The source is a male donor with ankylosing spondylitis or in good health (not recorded which).

CDR3: CASSQASGLATSYNEQFF. The DNA of the CDR3 is TGCGCCAGCAGCCAAGCTTCGGGTCTAGCGACCTCCTACAATGAGCAGTTCTTC. J is TRBJ2-1 and V is TRBV4-1, with D possibly matching TRBD2 (6 bases). Trimming pared 1 base from V and 0 bases from J, leaving 16 bases between. CDR1 and CDR2 (germline): MGHRA, YSYEKL. The CDR3 is made up of 18 amino acids.